This T cell receptor beta chain was sequenced for a study of T cells in Graves' hyperthyroidism and ophthalmopathy. Study-wide context: Peripheral blood was collected at initial diagnosis, before any treatment.

RNA transcripts gave rise to amplified TCR beta CDR3 regions. TCR CDR3 regions were first amplified by RT-PCR with HTBI primers. TCRdb ran MiXCR on the multiplex PCR reads and lists one entry per CDR3 protein. The table has under 750,000 distinct CDR3 sequences, 15% to 20% seen once; the top ten hold about a sixth. This clonotype appeared once. Its target is not known. Germline-derived CDR1 and CDR2 are MNHEY and SVGAGI. The CDR3 consists of 16 residues. Unmatched junction bases numbered 9, after V lost 2 bases and J lost 6 bases. Study results and caveats: Appearing also in blood were most of the thyroid clonotypes expanded above 0.001.

The V gene is TRBV6-5, the J gene TRBJ2-1; 8 bases agree with TRBD2. The clonotype was recovered from a woman between 50 and 59 years old with Graves' hyperthyroidism that later progressed to Graves' ophthalmopathy. The sequenced sample was blood. The CDR3 protein is CASSYGGGLVGNEQFF. CDR3 bases: TGTGCCAGCAGTTACGGCGGGGGGTTGGTAGGCAATGAGCAGTTCTTC.